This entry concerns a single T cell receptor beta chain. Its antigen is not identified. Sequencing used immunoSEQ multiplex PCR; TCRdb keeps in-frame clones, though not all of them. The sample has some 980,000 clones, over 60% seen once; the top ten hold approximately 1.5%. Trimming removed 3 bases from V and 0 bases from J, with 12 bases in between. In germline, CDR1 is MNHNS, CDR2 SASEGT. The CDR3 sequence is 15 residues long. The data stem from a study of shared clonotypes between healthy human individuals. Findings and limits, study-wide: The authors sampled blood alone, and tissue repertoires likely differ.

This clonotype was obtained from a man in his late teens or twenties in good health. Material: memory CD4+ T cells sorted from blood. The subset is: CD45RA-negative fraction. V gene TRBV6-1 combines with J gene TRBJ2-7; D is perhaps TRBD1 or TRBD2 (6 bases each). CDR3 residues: CASSDKQGLSYEQYF. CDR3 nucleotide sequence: TGTGCCAGCAGTGATAAACAGGGACTCTCCTACGAGCAGTACTTC.